These 27 T cell receptor beta chains share one sample of origin, sequenced in a study of cytomegalovirus exposure and HLA in healthy donors. The table came from immunoSEQ multiplex PCR; TCRdb's copy has only in-frame clones and leaves some out. Counted here are 150,000 to 200,000 clones, roughly nine tenths occurring once; the ten biggest clones make up about a tenth. The sample taken for sequencing was PBMCs. The receptors were sampled from a young woman in good health and CMV-seropositive.

The chain recombines TRBV5-1 with TRBJ2-3; maybe TRBD1 (5 bases). The CDR3 has 17 residues. With 4 bases removed from V and 2 bases from J, the gap between germline ends came to 20 bases. The V gene's germline CDR1 is SGHRS and CDR2 YFSETQ. Written as DNA, the CDR3 is TGCGCCAGCAGCCCGAAAGTGGGGCCCTTATACACAGATACGCAGTATTTT. It is translated as CASSPKVGPLYTDTQYF.

The gene calls are TRBV27 and TRBJ1-4; weak D call: TRBD1 (5 bases). The CDR3 extends over 12 amino acids. In germline, CDR1 is MNHEY, CDR2 SMNVEV (reference sequence). Trimming left V 9 bases short and J 5 bases short, with 10 bases between. The CDR3 sequence is CASQGQNEKLFF. In DNA, the CDR3 is TGTGCCAGTCAAGGACAAAATGAAAAACTGTTTTTT.

The chain joins TRBV7-6 to TRBJ2-1, with TRBD2 matching 11 bases. V dropped 5 bases and J dropped 10; count of bases not matched to a gene: 7. Germline lookup yields CDR1 SGHVS and CDR2 FNYEAQ. The CDR3 runs to 14 residues. CDR3 residues: CASSMTSGVSEQFF. The CDR3 DNA reads TGTGCCAGCAGCATGACTAGCGGGGTGTCAGAGCAGTTCTTC.

The table lists this clone with a count of one. The genes are TRBV9 and TRBJ1-2; perhaps TRBD1 as D (5 bases). The CDR3 contains 14 residues. The germline V gene encodes CDR1 SGDLS and CDR2 YYNGEE. V lost 0 bases to trimming and J lost 4 bases, with 10 bases between them. The CDR3 protein is CASSVGGVTYGYTF. The CDR3 DNA follows: TGTGCCAGCAGCGTAGGGGGGGTTACCTATGGCTACACCTTC.

The V call is TRBV5-6, the J call TRBJ2-5; 7 bases map to TRBD2. This CDR3 contains 16 residues. The trim removed 0 bases at V and 5 bases at J, leaving 10 bases unmatched. Germline CDR1 and CDR2: SGHDT and YYEEEE. CDR3 region: CASSLALREWVETQYF. CDR3 sequence (DNA): TGTGCCAGCAGCTTGGCCTTGCGGGAGTGGGTTGAGACCCAGTACTTC. The full variable domain, in which reference TRBV5-6 and TRBJ2-5 provide the parts outside the CDR3, is DAGVTQSPTHLIKTRGQQVTLRCSPKSGHDTVSWYQQALGQGPQFIFQYYEEEERQRGNFPDRFSGHQFPNYSSELNVNALLLGDSALYLCASSLALREWVETQYFGPGTRLLVL.

This clone was detected only once. The chain recombines TRBV25-1 with TRBJ2-3, with 11 bases fitting TRBD2. This CDR3 spans 17 amino acids. Germline CDR1 reads MGHDK; CDR2 reads SYGVNS. The J segment lost 3 bases and the V segment lost 5 bases, leaving 10 bases of the junction unmatched. The CDR3 coding sequence is TGTGCCAGCAGTTCCGGGACTAGCGGAGCGAGTACAGATACGCAGTATTTT. As protein: CASSSGTSGASTDTQYF.

The table lists this clone with a count of one. The rearrangement joins TRBV11-3 to TRBJ2-7; TRBD1 might be the D (6 bases). The V gene lost 5 bases and the J gene lost 0 bases, with 11 bases spanning the gap. Germline-derived CDR1 and CDR2 are SGHNT and YENEEA. The CDR3 is 14 amino acids. CDR3 DNA: TGTGCCAGCAGCACCTACAGGGACTCCTACGAGCAGTACTTC. Its translation: CASSTYRDSYEQYF. Complete variable domain (other parts from reference TRBV11-3 and TRBJ2-7): EAGVVQSPRYKIIEKKQPVAFWCNPISGHNTLYWYLQNLGQGPELLIRYENEEAVDDSQLPKDRFSAERLKGVDSTLKIQPAELGDSAVYLCASSTYRDSYEQYFGPGTRLTVT.

V gene TRBV5-5 combines with J gene TRBJ1-4, with D unclear. Germline assignment: CDR1 SGHKS and CDR2 YYEKEE (reference sequence). The V and J ends lost 1 base and 8 bases respectively, with 6 bases between them. The CDR3 length is 12 residues. The CDR3, as DNA: TGTGCCAGCAGCTTGATGGCCGAAAAACTGTTTTTT. It codes for CASSLMAEKLFF.

This chain connects TRBV20-1 to TRBJ2-5; tentative D call: TRBD2 (5 bases). The CDR3 spans 11 residues. Germline-derived CDR1 and CDR2 are DFQATT and SNEGSKA (reference sequence). Trimming left V 6 bases short and J 5 bases short, with 10 bases between. The CDR3 protein is CSAQDWETQYF. The CDR3 coding sequence is TGCAGTGCCCAGGACTGGGAGACCCAGTACTTC.

The chain uses TRBV30 and TRBJ2-5, with 7 bases that match TRBD2. CDR3 length: 14 residues. The germline V gene encodes CDR1 GTSNPN and CDR2 SVGIG (reference sequence). Unmatched junction bases numbered 6, after V lost 0 bases and J lost 5 bases. For the CDR3, the DNA is TGTGCCTGGAGTGTTCTAGCGGACGGGGAGACCCAGTACTTC. This translates into CAWSVLADGETQYF.

The V gene is TRBV11-2, the J gene TRBJ1-1; D is possibly TRBD1 (6 bases). Germline V gives CDR1 SGHAT, CDR2 FQNNGV. V lost 1 base and J lost 10, with 19 bases in between. The CDR3 contains 15 residues. The CDR3 region is CASSLGQGFRSGAFF. CDR3 coding DNA: TGTGCCAGCAGCTTAGGTCAGGGGTTTAGGAGTGGAGCTTTCTTT. The full variable domain, with the rest looked up from reference TRBV11-2 and TRBJ1-1, is EAGVAQSPRYKIIEKRQSVAFWCNPISGHATLYWYQQILGQGPKLLIQFQNNGVVDDSQLPKDRFSAERLKGVDSTLKIQPAKLEDSAVYLCASSLGQGFRSGAFFGQGTRLTVV.

The V and J genes are TRBV6-5 and TRBJ1-5, with D tentatively TRBD1 (6 bases). V dropped 6 bases and J dropped 0 bases, with 9 bases sitting between them. Germline loops: CDR1 MNHEY, CDR2 SVGAGI. The CDR3 is 14 residues long. CDR3 bases: TGTGCCAGCAGAAAGACAGGTAGCAATCAGCCCCAGCATTTT. Translation: CASRKTGSNQPQHF.

The chain couples TRBV11-3 to TRBJ2-5; 7 positions match TRBD1. Germline V CDR1 and CDR2: SGHNT, YENEEA. V shed 10 bases, J shed 1 base, and the junction held 3 bases outside the gene matches. The CDR3 extends over 12 amino acids. This CDR3 reads CATGTVQETQYF. The CDR3 DNA follows: TGTGCCACCGGGACAGTCCAAGAGACCCAGTACTTC.

The chain employs TRBV14 and TRBJ2-7; D perhaps matches TRBD2 (5 bases). The V gene lost 2 bases and the J gene lost 6 bases, with 11 bases spanning the gap. Germline CDR1 is SGHDN and CDR2 is FVKESK. The CDR3 is 13 amino acids. The CDR3 protein is CASSQILAGEQYF. Written as DNA, the CDR3 is TGTGCCAGCAGCCAAATCCTAGCAGGCGAGCAGTACTTC.

This clone was picked up one time. The V gene is TRBV9, the J gene TRBJ2-5, with TRBD2 as a possible D gene (6 bases). V was shortened by 0 bases and J by 5 bases, with 11 bases between the two germline ends. This CDR3 comprises 14 residues. Germline V gene data show CDR1 as SGDLS and CDR2 as YYNGEE. In DNA form, the CDR3 reads TGTGCCAGCAGCGTAGACCTCGGAGGGGAGACCCAGTACTTC. As protein: CASSVDLGGETQYF.

J is TRBJ1-2 and V is TRBV2, with 7 bases matching TRBD1. The CDR3 is 14 residues long. In germline, CDR1 is SNHLY, CDR2 FYNNEI. The trim removed 9 bases at V and 8 bases at J, leaving 15 bases unmatched. The CDR3 reads CASSPTGRRQGYTF. DNA of the CDR3: TGTGCCAGTAGCCCGACAGGGAGGAGGCAAGGCTACACCTTC.

V usage is TRBV4-1 and J usage is TRBJ2-1; 13 nucleotides align to TRBD2. The CDR3 spans 18 residues. V shed 1 base, J shed 8 bases, and the junction held 11 bases outside the gene matches. CDR1 is MGHRA and CDR2 is YSYEKL in the germline V gene. CDR3 amino acids: CASSQGTLAGGPDYEQFF. The CDR3, as DNA: TGCGCCAGCAGCCAAGGAACACTAGCGGGAGGGCCGGATTATGAGCAGTTCTTC.

The chain uses TRBV28 and TRBJ2-1; D possibly corresponds to TRBD2 (6 bases). From germline, CDR1 is MDHEN and CDR2 SYDVKM. Trimming pared 2 bases from V and 5 bases from J, leaving 10 bases between. The CDR3 runs to 14 residues. CDR3 sequence: CASSLGGNHNEQFF. The DNA of the CDR3 is TGTGCCAGCAGTTTAGGCGGGAACCACAATGAGCAGTTCTTC.

CDR3 coding DNA: TGTGCCAGCAGCCCCGGGACAAACGCATTAAGGAATGAAGCTTTCTTT. Translating gives CASSPGTNALRNEAFF. V gene TRBV7-3 combines with J gene TRBJ1-1; tentatively, D is TRBD1 (6 bases). Germline loops: CDR1 SGHTA, CDR2 FQGTGA. The CDR3 is 16 residues long. The ends were cut back, 5 bases at V and 7 bases at J, with 23 bases in the middle. Looking up the rest from reference TRBV7-3 and TRBJ1-1 gives the full variable domain: GAGVSQTPSNKVTEKGKYVELRCDPISGHTALYWYRQSLGQGPEFLIYFQGTGAADDSGLPNDRFFAVRPEGSVSTLKIQRTERGDSAVYLCASSPGTNALRNEAFFGQGTRLTVV.

The chain employs TRBV2 and TRBJ2-7; 7 positions agree with TRBD2. There are 15 residues in the CDR3. Germline V lookup: CDR1 SNHLY, CDR2 FYNNEI. V dropped 4 bases and J dropped 3; count of bases not matched to a gene: 9. CDR3 sequence reads: CASSVASGIIYEQYF. CDR3 bases: TGTGCCAGCAGTGTGGCTAGCGGAATTATCTACGAGCAGTACTTC.

The V call is TRBV11-2, the J call TRBJ2-6; TRBD1 agrees at 9 bases. V lost 4 bases and J lost 2; bases outside the gene matches: 15. The CDR3 is 20 residues long. Germline V gives CDR1 SGHAT, CDR2 FQNNGV. The CDR3 DNA reads TGTGCCAGCAGCTCAGACCCGGGACAGGGATTATCGGCTGGGGCCAACGTCCTGACTTTC. Protein sequence: CASSSDPGQGLSAGANVLTF.

This clone was observed a single time. The rearrangement uses TRBV7-9 and TRBJ1-4; no firm D call. This CDR3 is 14 amino acids long. Per the germline V gene, CDR1 is SEHNR and CDR2 is FQNEAQ (reference sequence). V was clipped by 5 bases and J by 4 bases, with 11 bases between them. The CDR3 protein is CASSLRVDNEKLFF. The DNA for the CDR3 is TGTGCCAGCAGCCTCCGGGTCGATAATGAAAAACTGTTTTTT.

The chain joins TRBV29-1 to TRBJ2-1; possible D gene TRBD2, 5 bases. Per the germline V gene, CDR1 is SQVTM and CDR2 is ANQGSEA. V was pared by 3 bases and J by 0 bases, with 21 bases between. This CDR3 spans 18 amino acids. The CDR3 DNA reads as TGCAGCGTTGACACTGCGTCGTGGACTTACACCTCCTACAATGAGCAGTTCTTC. It translates to CSVDTASWTYTSYNEQFF.

The V gene is TRBV6-5, the J gene TRBJ2-1; 9 bases match TRBD2. The V segment lost 0 bases and the J segment 3 bases; nucleotides outside the gene matches: 3. From germline, CDR1 is MNHEY and CDR2 SVGAGI. The CDR3 is made up of 16 amino acids. DNA of the CDR3: TGTGCCAGCAGTTACTCGACACTAGCGGGCTACAATGAGCAGTTCTTC. It is translated as CASSYSTLAGYNEQFF.

The genes are TRBV20-1 and TRBJ1-1; D is ambiguous. Germline-derived CDR1 and CDR2 are DFQATT and SNEGSKA (reference sequence). The ends were cut back, 7 bases at V and 1 base at J, with 7 bases in the middle. The CDR3 runs to 11 residues. The CDR3, as DNA: TGCAGTGTGAGGGAGAACACTGAAGCTTTCTTT. Its translation is CSVRENTEAFF.

The CDR3 DNA sequence: TGTGCCAGCAGCTTATCGGGCGGGAGGGAGCAGTTCTTC. It encodes CASSLSGGREQFF. The V gene is TRBV7-3, the J gene TRBJ2-1; 8 nucleotides align to TRBD2. The V segment lost 2 bases and the J segment 10 bases; nucleotides outside the gene matches: 4. Germline V lookup: CDR1 SGHTA, CDR2 FQGTGA. The CDR3 covers 13 residues.

This clone was seen only once. J is TRBJ2-7 and V is TRBV13, with D possibly matching TRBD2 (5 bases). CDR3 length equals 14 residues. Germline values: CDR1 PRHDT, CDR2 FYEKMQ (reference sequence). V lost 3 bases and J 2 bases, leaving 11 bases between the germline ends. Here the CDR3 DNA reads TGTGCCAGCAGCTTGAGGGTAAGCCCCTACGAGCAGTACTTC. It yields the protein CASSLRVSPYEQYF.